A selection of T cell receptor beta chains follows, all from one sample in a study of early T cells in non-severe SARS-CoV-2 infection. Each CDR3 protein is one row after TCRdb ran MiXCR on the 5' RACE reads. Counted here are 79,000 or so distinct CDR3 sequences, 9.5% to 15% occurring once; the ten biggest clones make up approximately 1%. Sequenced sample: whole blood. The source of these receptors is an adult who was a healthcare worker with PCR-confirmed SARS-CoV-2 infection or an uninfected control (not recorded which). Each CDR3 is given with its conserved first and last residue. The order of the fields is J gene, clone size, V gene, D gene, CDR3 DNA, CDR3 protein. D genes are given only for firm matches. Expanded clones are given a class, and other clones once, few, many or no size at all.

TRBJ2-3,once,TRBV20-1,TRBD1,TGCAGTGCTAGTTGGGACAGGGAGGCAGATACGCAGTATTTT,CSASWDREADTQYF
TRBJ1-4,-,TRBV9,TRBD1,TGTGCCAGCAGCCTACAGGGGTCGACTAATGAAAAACTGTTTTTT,CASSLQGSTNEKLFF
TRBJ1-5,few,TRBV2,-,TGTGCCAGCAGTGAAGAACCTTATAGCAATCAGCCCCAGCATTTT,CASSEEPYSNQPQHF
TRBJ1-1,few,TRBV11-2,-,TGTGCCAGCAGCCGCGTAACCACTGAAGCTTTCTTT,CASSRVTTEAFF
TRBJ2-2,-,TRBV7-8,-,TGTGCCAGCAGCTTATTAAGGCGGGAGAACACCGGGGAGCTGTTTTTT,CASSLLRRENTGELFF
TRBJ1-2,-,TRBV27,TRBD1,TGTGCCAGCAGTTTATATGGGACAGGGGGCTATGGCTACACCTTC,CASSLYGTGGYGYTF
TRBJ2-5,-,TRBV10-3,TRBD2,TGTGCCATCAGTGAACGAAGCGGGGGTTTGAGAGAGACCCAGTACTTC,CAISERSGGLRETQYF
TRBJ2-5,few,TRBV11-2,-,TGTGCGCACGGGACCCAGTACTTC,CAHGTQYF
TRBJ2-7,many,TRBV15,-,TGTGCCACCAGTATCGAAAATGGGAACGACGAGCAGTACTTC,CATSIENGNDEQYF
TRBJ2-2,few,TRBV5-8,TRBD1,TGTGCCATGCGGGACAGGGGAGTCCACGGGGAGCTGTTTTTT,CAMRDRGVHGELFF
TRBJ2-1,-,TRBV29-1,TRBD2,TGCAGCGTTGAAGAGGGCGGCGGGAGTTCGTACAATGAGCAGTTCTTC,CSVEEGGGSSYNEQFF
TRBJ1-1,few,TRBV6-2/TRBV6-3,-,TGTGCCAGCAGTTATGAGGAGAACACTGAAGCTTTCTTT,CASSYEENTEAFF
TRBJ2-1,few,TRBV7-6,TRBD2,TGTGCCAGCAGCTTACCCCAGGCTAGCGGGATGCAGAGTGAGCAGTTCTTC,CASSLPQASGMQSEQFF
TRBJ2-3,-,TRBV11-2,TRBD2,TGTGCCAGCAGCCTCACTAGCGGGAGGAAAACAGATACGCAGTATTTT,CASSLTSGRKTDTQYF
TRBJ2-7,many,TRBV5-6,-,TGTGCCAGCAGCTTGAACTTTCCGACCTACGAGCAGTACTTC,CASSLNFPTYEQYF
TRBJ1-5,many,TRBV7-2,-,TGTGCCAGCAGGAAAGGGGGGAGCCAAGAGCCCCAGCATTTT,CASRKGGSQEPQHF
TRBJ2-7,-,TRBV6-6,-,TGTGCCAGCAGTTACTCGATCGGCGGGAACGAGCAGTACTTC,CASSYSIGGNEQYF
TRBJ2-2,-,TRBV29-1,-,TGCAGCGTTTACGGGAACACCGGGGAGCTGTTTTTT,CSVYGNTGELFF
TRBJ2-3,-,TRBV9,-,TGTGCCAGCAGCCCAGGGACTGCCACAGATACGCAGTATTTT,CASSPGTATDTQYF
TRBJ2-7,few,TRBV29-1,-,TGCAGCGTTGAAGGAACAGGGAAATTTGCCGAGCAGTACTTC,CSVEGTGKFAEQYF
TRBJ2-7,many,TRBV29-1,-,TGCAGCGCCCGGTTTTGGGACTCCTACGAGCAGTACTTC,CSARFWDSYEQYF
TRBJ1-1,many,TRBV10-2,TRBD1,TGCGCCAGCACACCATACCGGGACAGGGGAGAGAGAAACACTGAAGCTTTCTTT,CASTPYRDRGERNTEAFF
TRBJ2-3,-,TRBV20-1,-,TGCAGTGCTAGTAATACGGGCGGGATGAAGACAGATACGCAGTATTTT,CSASNTGGMKTDTQYF
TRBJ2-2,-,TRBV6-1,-,TGTGCCAGCACCCCCGACCTGGACGGCAACACCGGGGAGCTGTTTTTT,CASTPDLDGNTGELFF
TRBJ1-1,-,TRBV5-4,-,TGTGCCAGCAGCTCTGAGGCGGCGACTGAAGCTTTCTTT,CASSSEAATEAFF
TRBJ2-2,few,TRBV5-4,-,TGTGCCAGCAGCTTGATGTCAGGGGCGAACACCGGGGAGCTGTTTTTT,CASSLMSGANTGELFF
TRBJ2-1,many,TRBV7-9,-,TGTGCCAGCAGCTTATCTGCACATGAGCAGTTCTTC,CASSLSAHEQFF
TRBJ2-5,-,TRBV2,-,TGTGCCAGCAGTGATTTTAGGGCGGGGGCCTTCCAAGAGACCCAGTACTTC,CASSDFRAGAFQETQYF
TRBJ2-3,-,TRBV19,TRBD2,TGTGCCAGTAGTATTGGCAGCGGGGGGCTCACAGATACGCAGTATTTT,CASSIGSGGLTDTQYF
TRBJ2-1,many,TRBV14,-,TGTGCCAGCAGCCCCCTAGTCAGGGCGGGCGAGCAGTTCTTC,CASSPLVRAGEQFF
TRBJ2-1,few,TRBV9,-,TGTGCCAGCACCATTGCGGGGGCCAACTACAATGAGCAGTTCTTC,CASTIAGANYNEQFF
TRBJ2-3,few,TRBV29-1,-,TGCAGCACACGTCGGACTCCTAGCACAGATACGCAGTATTTT,CSTRRTPSTDTQYF
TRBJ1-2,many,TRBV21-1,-,TGTGCCAGCACCAATCAGGGACACCGTATATGTGGCTATGGCTACACCTTC,CASTNQGHRICGYGYTF
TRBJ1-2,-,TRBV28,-,TGTGCCAGCAGCACCCCCGAGCGGTATGGCTACACCTTC,CASSTPERYGYTF
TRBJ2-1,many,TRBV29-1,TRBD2,TGCAGCGTTGAAGGCGGGAGCTCCTACAATGAGCAGTTCTTC,CSVEGGSSYNEQFF
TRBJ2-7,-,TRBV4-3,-,TGCGCCAGCAGCCCCACACGCTCCTACGAGCAGTACTTC,CASSPTRSYEQYF
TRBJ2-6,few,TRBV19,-,TGTGCCAGTAGTATACAGGGTACGGGGGCCAACGTCCTGACTTTC,CASSIQGTGANVLTF
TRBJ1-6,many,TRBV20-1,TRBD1,TGCAGTGCTATGGACAGGACGAGCTCCTATAATTCACCCCTCCACTTT,CSAMDRTSSYNSPLHF
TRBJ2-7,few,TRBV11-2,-,TGTGCCAGCAGCCTCAGGACGGACCCCCGGGAGCAGTACTTC,CASSLRTDPREQYF
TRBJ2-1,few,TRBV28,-,TGTGCCAGCAGCCGCGAGCGGAGGATGTGGTTCTTC,CASSRERRMWFF
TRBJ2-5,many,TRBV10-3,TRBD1,TGTGCCATCAGTACAGGGGGCTTAGAGACCCAGTACTTC,CAISTGGLETQYF
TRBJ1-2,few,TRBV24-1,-,TGTGCCACCAGTGATTCCAATAGACATGGCTACACCTTC,CATSDSNRHGYTF
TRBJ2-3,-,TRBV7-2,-,TGTGCCAGCAGCTTTAAGGGGACAGATACGCAGTATTTT,CASSFKGTDTQYF
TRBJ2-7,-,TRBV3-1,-,TGTGCCAGCAGCCCGGCCACTCCCTACGAGCAGTACTTC,CASSPATPYEQYF
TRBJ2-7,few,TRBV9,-,TGTGCCAGCAGCGTAGGACCCACAAATACCTACGAGCAGTACTTC,CASSVGPTNTYEQYF
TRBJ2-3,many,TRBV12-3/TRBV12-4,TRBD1,TGTGCCAGCACCTTCAGGGGGCGCACAGATACGCAGTATTTT,CASTFRGRTDTQYF
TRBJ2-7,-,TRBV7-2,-,TGTGCCAGCAGCTTAGCTAGATTACCTCCCTACGAGCAGTACTTC,CASSLARLPPYEQYF
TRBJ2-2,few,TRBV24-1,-,TGTGCCACCAGTGACCCGGGACTGAACACCGGGGAGCTGTTTTTT,CATSDPGLNTGELFF
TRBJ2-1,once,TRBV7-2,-,TGTGCCAGCAGCTTCGGGCTAGCAGTTTACAATGAGCAGTTCTTC,CASSFGLAVYNEQFF
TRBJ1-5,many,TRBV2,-,TGTGCCAGCAGCCCGTCCGGGGGTAATCAGCCCCAGCATTTT,CASSPSGGNQPQHF
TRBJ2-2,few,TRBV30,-,TGTGCCTGGACACCTCATCAGTTACTAACCGGGGAGCTGTTTTTT,CAWTPHQLLTGELFF
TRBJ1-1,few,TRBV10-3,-,TGTGCCATCAGTGATTTAAGAGAGAACACTGAAGCTTTCTTT,CAISDLRENTEAFF
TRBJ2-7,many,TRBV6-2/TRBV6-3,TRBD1,TGTGCCAGCAGTCGGAACACCGGGACAGGGAAGGGCGAGCAGTACTTC,CASSRNTGTGKGEQYF
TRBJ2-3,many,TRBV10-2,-,TGCGCCAGCAGTGTAATCCTAGCGAGAGATACGCAGTATTTT,CASSVILARDTQYF
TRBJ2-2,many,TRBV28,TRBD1,TGTGCCAGCTCGGACAGGGTCACCGGGGAGCTGTTTTTT,CASSDRVTGELFF
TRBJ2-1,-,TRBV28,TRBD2,TGTGCCAGCAGTCCTCGGGGGAGGGAAGTCAGTGAGCAGTTCTTC,CASSPRGREVSEQFF
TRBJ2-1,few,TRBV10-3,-,TGTGCCATCAGTAACCGGGTCTACAATGAGCAGTTCTTC,CAISNRVYNEQFF